This TCR beta chain is from a study of cytomegalovirus exposure and HLA in healthy donors. Overall study context: Some 80 million unique TCR sequences came from HLA-typed donors in an early release.

The V gene lost 3 bases and the J gene lost 0 bases, with 6 bases spanning the gap. The CDR3 loop spans 12 amino acids. Germline V gene sequence: CDR1 SQVTM, CDR2 ANQGSEA. Primers included in the PCR were 60 Vbeta and 13 Jbeta primers. Clones were read by immunoSEQ multiplex PCR, and TCRdb kept only the in-frame ones, dropping some. The sample lists about 98,000 clones, around two thirds occurring once. Sample: PBMCs. This receptor was obtained from a male donor in good health and CMV-seronegative. The chain has TRBV29-1 and TRBJ2-7; no clear D gene. Written as DNA, the CDR3 is TGCAGCGTTGAGGGCAGCTCCTACGAGCAGTACTTC. Amino acid sequence: CSVEGSSYEQYF.